A single sample is the source of the 30 T cell receptor beta chains below, sequenced in a study of beta chain features in type 1 diabetes. Expressed TCRB transcripts were sequenced because the isolated RNA had all been reverse transcribed beforehand. Sequencing used immunoSEQ multiplex PCR; TCRdb keeps in-frame clones, though not all of them. The sample includes about 210,000 clones, roughly a tenth seen only once; the top ten take approximately 1.5%. Sequencing was performed on central memory CD4+ T cells from blood. The receptors shown here come from a man younger than 35 in good health.

This clone was observed a few times. V usage is TRBV15 and J usage is TRBJ1-5; D not certain. V was cut by 0 bases and J by 4 bases, with 7 bases left in between. CDR3 length: 14 amino acids. CDR1 and CDR2 from the germline V gene are LNHNV and YYDKDF (reference sequence). For the CDR3, the DNA is TGTGCCACCAGCAGAGATTGGGCAAATCAGCCCCAGCATTTT. It codes for CATSRDWANQPQHF.

In this sample, this clone turned up a few times. The chain combines TRBV4-3 with TRBJ2-7; D possibly corresponds to TRBD1 (5 bases). Germline assignment: CDR1 LGHNA and CDR2 YSLEER. The CDR3 covers 15 residues. With 0 bases removed from V and 2 bases from J, the gap between germline ends came to 11 bases. The CDR3 DNA reads TGCGCCAGCAGCCAAGAGCAGGGTTCCCCCTACGAGCAGTACTTC. This encodes CASSQEQGSPYEQYF.

This clone has a count of ten or more. The V call is TRBV29-1, the J call TRBJ2-7, with 7 bases aligning to TRBD1. The ends lost 4 bases at V and 2 bases at J; junction bases unmatched: 8. Germline V gene lookup returns CDR1 SQVTM and CDR2 ANQGSEA. The CDR3 runs 14 residues. The CDR3 coding sequence is TGCAGCGTTGTCCCGGACAGGTCCCCCTACGAGCAGTACTTC. Translating gives CSVVPDRSPYEQYF.

The table lists this clone with a few counts. This chain uses TRBV29-1 with TRBJ1-6; D perhaps matches TRBD1 (5 bases). The V end lost 4 bases, the J end lost 8 bases, and 12 bases lay between the germline ends. The CDR3 extends over 13 amino acids. The germline gives CDR1 SQVTM, CDR2 ANQGSEA. CDR3 sequence: CSVGGTSDSPLHF. For the CDR3, the DNA is TGCAGCGTTGGAGGGACGTCAGATTCACCCCTCCACTTT.

This clone was observed a handful of times. V usage is TRBV19 and J usage is TRBJ2-7, with a possible D match to TRBD2 (6 bases). Between the trimmed V and J ends, which lost 6 bases and 3 bases, there was a span of 18 bases. Germline V gene lookup returns CDR1 LNHDA and CDR2 SQIVND (reference sequence). The CDR3 extends over 15 amino acids. The CDR3 DNA sequence: TGTGCCAGTAGACCCTACGGGAGCGAAAACTACGAGCAGTACTTC. Residues: CASRPYGSENYEQYF.

The chain joins TRBV29-1 to TRBJ2-7, with 8 bases fitting TRBD2. This CDR3 has 13 amino acids. The ends lost 3 bases at V and 1 base at J; junction bases unmatched: 2. Germline CDR1 reads SQVTM; CDR2 reads ANQGSEA. The CDR3 loop is CSVDSSGSYEQYF. CDR3 bases: TGCAGCGTTGACTCTAGCGGGTCCTACGAGCAGTACTTC.

The CDR3 loop is CASSLGNSGYTF. As DNA, the CDR3 is TGTGCCAGCAGCTTAGGGAATTCTGGCTACACCTTC. The chain has TRBV5-6 and TRBJ1-2, with D unclear. Trimming removed 2 bases from V and 7 bases from J, with 9 bases in between. Germline lookup yields CDR1 SGHDT and CDR2 YYEEEE. The CDR3 has 12 residues.

As concerns this clone: The sample carries other DNA sequences with the same CDR3. The V gene is TRBV7-2, the J gene TRBJ1-2, with 7 bases that match TRBD1. The V segment lost 5 bases and the J segment 7 bases; nucleotides outside the gene matches: 10. This CDR3 spans 14 amino acids. Germline CDR1 reads SGHTA; CDR2 reads FQGNSA. DNA for the CDR3: TGTGCCAGCAGCCCCCGACAGGGATTAGGTGGCTACACCTTC. Its protein product is CASSPRQGLGGYTF.

This clone occurred a few times. CDR3 sequence reads: CAWGLSGGTYNEQFF. The CDR3 bases are TGTGCCTGGGGCCTAAGCGGGGGGACCTACAATGAGCAGTTCTTC. V is TRBV30 and J is TRBJ2-1; TRBD2 aligns across 9 bases. The CDR3 covers 15 residues. V dropped 5 bases and J dropped 2; count of bases not matched to a gene: 7. Germline values: CDR1 GTSNPN, CDR2 SVGIG (reference sequence).

There are a few counts of this clone. V usage is TRBV14 and J usage is TRBJ2-3; D unclear. Germline CDR1 SGHDN, CDR2 FVKESK. The CDR3 extends over 16 amino acids. V dropped 1 base and J dropped 4 bases, with 15 bases sitting between them. The CDR3 reads CASSQGLVGYADTQYF. In nucleotides, the CDR3 is TGTGCCAGCAGCCAAGGGTTGGTAGGGTATGCAGATACGCAGTATTTT.

This clone came up a few times. For the CDR3, the DNA is TGTGCCAGCAGCTTAGGAGGAACGGTGGGCCGGGAGCTGTTTTTT. This encodes CASSLGGTVGRELFF. V usage is TRBV7-2 and J usage is TRBJ2-2, with unresolved D. The CDR3 is 15 residues long. Germline V gene data show CDR1 as SGHTA and CDR2 as FQGNSA. The V end lost 1 base, the J end lost 9 bases, and 15 bases lay between the germline ends.

The chain employs TRBV9 and TRBJ2-2; the match to TRBD2 covers 7 bases. This CDR3 comprises 15 residues. Trimming removed 3 bases from V and 6 bases from J; junction bases left unmatched: 8. Germline CDR1 SGDLS, CDR2 YYNGEE. In nucleotides, the CDR3 is TGTGCCAGCAGCGAAGGACTAGGGAAGGCCGGGGAGCTGTTTTTT. Its protein product is CASSEGLGKAGELFF.

On this clone: At one end, the junction sequence differs from germline, possibly due to a read error. The chain uses TRBV30 and TRBJ1-5, with D hard to call. CDR3 length: 13 residues. Looked up from germline, CDR1 is GTSNPN and CDR2 is SVGIG (reference sequence). CDR3 bases: TGTGACTGGAACCTTAAAGGTCCCGGTCCCCAGCATTTT. As protein: CDWNLKGPGPQHF.

This clone came up a few times. The V gene is TRBV6-5, the J gene TRBJ2-3; tentatively, D is TRBD2 (7 bases). Trimming took 0 bases from V and 6 from J, leaving 16 bases between them. The CDR3 is 16 residues long. Per germline, CDR1 MNHEY and CDR2 SVGAGI. CDR3 in amino acids: CASSYSAGEGTDTQYF. Here the CDR3 DNA reads TGTGCCAGCAGTTACTCGGCAGGGGAGGGTACGGATACGCAGTATTTT.

The chain employs TRBV5-4 and TRBJ2-1; 10 bases are a match to TRBD2. There are 15 residues in the CDR3. The J segment lost 9 bases and the V segment lost 4 bases, leaving 10 bases of the junction unmatched. The germline V gene encodes CDR1 SGHNT and CDR2 YYREEE (reference sequence). The CDR3 coding sequence is TGTGCCAGCAGCACCTCTAGCGGGGGCTACGTTGAGCAGTTCTTC. Amino acids: CASSTSSGGYVEQFF.

This clone was seen at least ten times. V is TRBV6-5 and J is TRBJ2-7; a possible D gene is TRBD2 (6 bases). Germline CDR1 is MNHEY and CDR2 is SVGAGI. V was clipped by 8 bases and J by 0 bases, with 14 bases between them. This CDR3 contains 14 residues. CDR3 residues: CASGRGISSYEQYF. The DNA of the CDR3 is TGTGCCAGCGGTCGGGGGATTTCCTCCTACGAGCAGTACTTC.

This clone was detected a few times. The rearrangement joins TRBV5-1 to TRBJ1-1; weak D call: TRBD1 (5 bases). V lost 0 bases and J lost 6, with 15 bases in between. The CDR3 has 15 amino acids. Germline CDR1 SGHRS, CDR2 YFSETQ. CDR3 DNA sequence: TGCGCCAGCAGCTTGGAGGAGGGGTACTCGCCTGAAGCTTTCTTT. It codes for CASSLEEGYSPEAFF.

This clone has more than one count but fewer than ten. The chain has TRBV25-1 and TRBJ2-3; TRBD1 is a possible D gene (6 bases). CDR3 length equals 15 residues. Deletions cut 8 bases from V and 2 bases from J, with 17 bases between. Germline V gives CDR1 MGHDK, CDR2 SYGVNS. CDR3 sequence reads: CASGDLGGFTDTQYF. In nucleotides, the CDR3 is TGTGCCAGCGGAGACCTTGGGGGCTTCACAGATACGCAGTATTTT.

The sample holds a few counts of this clone. The rearrangement joins TRBV30 to TRBJ2-5; TRBD2 agrees at 8 bases. J was trimmed by 2 bases and V by 1 base; bases with no gene match: 6. CDR3 size: 15 residues. Germline lookup yields CDR1 GTSNPN and CDR2 SVGIG (reference sequence). The DNA of the CDR3 is TGTGCCTGGAGTGCTCCGGGACTAGGTCAAGAGACCCAGTACTTC. Amino acids: CAWSAPGLGQETQYF. The full variable domain, in which reference TRBV30 and TRBJ2-5 provide the parts outside the CDR3, is SQTIHQWPATLVQPVGSPLSLECTVEGTSNPNLYWYRQAAGRGLQLLFYSVGIGQISSEVPQNLSASRPQDRQFILSSKKLLLSDSGFYLCAWSAPGLGQETQYFGPGTRLLVL.

The chain couples TRBV9 to TRBJ2-5, with D possibly TRBD1 on 6 matching bases. The V end lost 0 bases, the J end lost 6 bases, and 18 bases lay between the germline ends. The CDR3 totals 16 residues. Germline V lookup: CDR1 SGDLS, CDR2 YYNGEE. The CDR3 is CASSVGSGQSYQTQYF. DNA for the CDR3: TGTGCCAGCAGCGTAGGCTCTGGACAGAGCTATCAGACCCAGTACTTC.

This clone was picked up a small number of times. The rearrangement joins TRBV27 to TRBJ2-7, with TRBD2 as a possible D gene (6 bases). V gave up 5 bases and J gave up 2 bases, with 16 bases separating them. The CDR3 runs 15 residues. The V gene's germline CDR1 is MNHEY and CDR2 SMNVEV (reference sequence). Here the CDR3 reads CASSPRGLTTYEQYF. The CDR3 DNA reads as TGTGCCAGCAGTCCACGGGGACTGACGACCTACGAGCAGTACTTC.

The rearrangement joins TRBV11-2 to TRBJ2-7; maybe TRBD1 (6 bases). Germline V lookup: CDR1 SGHAT, CDR2 FQNNGV. This CDR3 has 15 residues. Trimming removed 0 bases at V and 0 bases at J, with 9 bases between. CDR3 amino acids: CASSLDWTVSYEQYF. The CDR3 coding sequence is TGTGCCAGCAGCTTAGACTGGACAGTCTCCTACGAGCAGTACTTC.

V gene TRBV29-1 combines with J gene TRBJ2-6, with D possibly being TRBD1 (6 bases). V dropped 4 bases and J dropped 4 bases, with 11 bases sitting between them. There are 14 residues in the CDR3. Looked up from germline, CDR1 is SQVTM and CDR2 is ANQGSEA. The CDR3 loop reads CSVAQGPGANVLTF. Here the CDR3 DNA reads TGCAGCGTTGCACAGGGTCCCGGGGCCAACGTCCTGACTTTC.

The V call is TRBV11-2, the J call TRBJ2-7; D perhaps matches TRBD2 (6 bases). Germline assignment: CDR1 SGHAT and CDR2 FQNNGV. This CDR3 is 16 amino acids long. Trimming took off 1 base at V and 3 bases at J, with 16 bases between the two ends. CDR3 DNA: TGTGCCAGCAGCTTAGCGGGAGAAAAGGGTCTCTACGAGCAGTACTTC. This translates into CASSLAGEKGLYEQYF.

This clone turned up a few times. The chain joins TRBV7-2 to TRBJ2-7, with a possible D match to TRBD2 (5 bases). Trimming stripped 2 bases from V and 4 bases from J, with 9 bases between. The CDR3 loop spans 13 amino acids. In germline, CDR1 is SGHTA, CDR2 FQGNSA. CDR3 coding DNA: TGTGCCAGCAGCTTATACAGCGGTTACGAGCAGTACTTC. This gives the protein CASSLYSGYEQYF.

This clone was recorded a few times. The chain joins TRBV7-3 to TRBJ2-3, with TRBD1 matching 10 bases. Per germline, CDR1 SGHTA and CDR2 FQGTGA. The CDR3 totals 14 residues. J gave up 6 bases and V 3 bases, and 3 bases lay outside the gene matches. The CDR3 DNA reads as TGTGCCAGCAGCTTGGACAGGGGGACGGATACGCAGTATTTT. This gives the protein CASSLDRGTDTQYF.

The V gene is TRBV6-1, the J gene TRBJ2-3, with D perhaps TRBD2 (6 bases). V was clipped by 5 bases and J by 4 bases, with 16 bases between them. Germline CDR1 and CDR2: MNHNS and SASEGT. The CDR3 totals 15 residues. CDR3 nucleotides: TGTGCCAGCAGTAGATTGGCGGGAAGGGCAGATACGCAGTATTTT. This encodes CASSRLAGRADTQYF.

This clone was counted only a few times. V is TRBV18 and J is TRBJ1-4, with D tentatively TRBD1 (5 bases). Germline V gene lookup returns CDR1 KGHSH and CDR2 LQKENI. This CDR3 has 17 amino acids. Trimming stripped 2 bases from V and 5 bases from J, with 18 bases between. CDR3 residues: CASSPGPQGSRNEKLFF. DNA of the CDR3: TGTGCCAGCTCACCAGGGCCTCAGGGAAGTCGAAATGAAAAACTGTTTTTT.

This clone appeared many times. The gene calls are TRBV25-1 and TRBJ1-5, with TRBD1 matching over 7 bases. The germline gives CDR1 MGHDK, CDR2 SYGVNS. Trimming at V came to 4 bases and at J to 0 bases, leaving 6 bases not matched to a gene. The CDR3 totals 16 residues. CDR3 sequence reads: CASSGQQGGSNQPQHF. The CDR3 DNA reads as TGTGCCAGCAGTGGCCAGCAGGGGGGTAGCAATCAGCCCCAGCATTTT.

This clone occurred a few times. The rearrangement links TRBV9 to TRBJ2-3; TRBD2 matches at 8 bases. After removal of 1 base from V and 4 bases from J, the junction contained 5 bases not matched to a gene. CDR1 and CDR2 (germline): SGDLS, YYNGEE. This CDR3 region has 15 residues. The CDR3 region has the DNA TGTGCCAGCAGCGTACGAGCGGGAGAAGCAGATACGCAGTATTTT. It yields the protein CASSVRAGEADTQYF.